This TCR beta chain was observed in a study of blood T cell repertoires in COVID-19. Study-level information: Some COVID-19 samples were acute and others convalescent; all came from the United States, Italy and Spain.

The method was immunoSEQ multiplex PCR; TCRdb's version includes in-frame clones alone and lacks a portion of them. The table includes 250,000 or so clones, approximately 81% detected once. The clonotype originates from a man aged 55 to 70 with acute or convalescent COVID-19. The sequencing sample was made of peripheral blood.

CDR3 in DNA: TGTGCCTCAACCTCGGCAGGCCCGAACACCGGGGAGCTGTTTTTT. The encoded protein is CASTSAGPNTGELFF. This chain links TRBV10-3 with TRBJ2-2; D gene uncertain. Germline loops: CDR1 ENHRY, CDR2 SYGVKD. The CDR3 sequence is 15 residues long. V was shortened by 11 bases and J by 0 bases, with 16 bases between the two germline ends.